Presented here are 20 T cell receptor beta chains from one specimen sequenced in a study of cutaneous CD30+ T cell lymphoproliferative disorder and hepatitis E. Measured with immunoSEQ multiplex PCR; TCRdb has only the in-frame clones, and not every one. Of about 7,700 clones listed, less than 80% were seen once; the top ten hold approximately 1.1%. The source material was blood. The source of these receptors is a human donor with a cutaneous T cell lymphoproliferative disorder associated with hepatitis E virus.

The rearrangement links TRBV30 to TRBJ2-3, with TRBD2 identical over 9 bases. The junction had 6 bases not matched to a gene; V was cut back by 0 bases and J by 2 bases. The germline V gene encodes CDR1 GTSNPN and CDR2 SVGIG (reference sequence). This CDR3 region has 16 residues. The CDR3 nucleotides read TGTGCCTGGAGTGTTTCAGCGGGGGGACACACAGATACGCAGTATTTT. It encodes CAWSVSAGGHTDTQYF.

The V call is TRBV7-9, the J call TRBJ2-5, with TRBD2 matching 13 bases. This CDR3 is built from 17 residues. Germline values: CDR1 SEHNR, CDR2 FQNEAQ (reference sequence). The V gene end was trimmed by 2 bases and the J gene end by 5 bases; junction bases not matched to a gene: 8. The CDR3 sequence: CASSLNGLAGVGETQYF. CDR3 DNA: TGTGCCAGCAGCTTAAATGGACTAGCGGGGGTCGGGGAGACCCAGTACTTC.

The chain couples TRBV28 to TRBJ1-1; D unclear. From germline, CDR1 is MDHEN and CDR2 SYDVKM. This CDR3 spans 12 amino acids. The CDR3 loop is CATLFAGTEAFF. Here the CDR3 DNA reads TGTGCAACCCTTTTTGCGGGCACTGAAGCTTTCTTT.

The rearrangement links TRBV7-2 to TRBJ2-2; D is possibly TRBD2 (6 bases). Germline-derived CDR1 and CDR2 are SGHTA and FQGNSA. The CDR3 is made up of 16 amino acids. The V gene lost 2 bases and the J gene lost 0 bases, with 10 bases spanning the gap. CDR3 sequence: CASSLRRGTNTGELFF. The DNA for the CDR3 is TGTGCCAGCAGCTTAAGGCGGGGAACGAACACCGGGGAGCTGTTTTTT.

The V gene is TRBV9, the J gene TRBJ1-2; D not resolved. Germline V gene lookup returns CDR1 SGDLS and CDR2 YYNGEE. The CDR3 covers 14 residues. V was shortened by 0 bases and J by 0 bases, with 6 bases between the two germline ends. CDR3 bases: TGTGCCAGCAGCGTAGGCCTTCCTAACTATGGCTACACCTTC. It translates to CASSVGLPNYGYTF.

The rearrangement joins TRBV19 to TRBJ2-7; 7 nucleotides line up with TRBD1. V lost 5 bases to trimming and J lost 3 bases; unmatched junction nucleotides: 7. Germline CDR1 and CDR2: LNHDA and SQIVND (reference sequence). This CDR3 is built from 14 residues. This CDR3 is CASSDSDRDYEQYF. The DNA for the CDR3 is TGTGCCAGTAGTGACTCCGACAGGGACTACGAGCAGTACTTC.

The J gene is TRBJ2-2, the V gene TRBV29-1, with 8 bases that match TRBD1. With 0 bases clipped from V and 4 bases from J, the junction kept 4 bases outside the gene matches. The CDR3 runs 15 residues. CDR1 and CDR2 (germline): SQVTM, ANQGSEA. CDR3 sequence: CSVEEYGTGTGELFF. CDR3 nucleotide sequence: TGCAGCGTTGAAGAGTATGGGACAGGCACCGGGGAGCTGTTTTTT.

This CDR3 reads CASSSLIGQGTNEQYF. CDR3 in DNA: TGTGCCAGCAGCTCCCTCATTGGACAGGGGACGAACGAGCAGTACTTC. The gene calls are TRBV5-4 and TRBJ2-7; 9 bases map to TRBD1. Germline V gives CDR1 SGHNT, CDR2 YYREEE (reference sequence). J was trimmed by 5 bases and V by 3 bases; bases with no gene match: 12. The CDR3 totals 16 residues.

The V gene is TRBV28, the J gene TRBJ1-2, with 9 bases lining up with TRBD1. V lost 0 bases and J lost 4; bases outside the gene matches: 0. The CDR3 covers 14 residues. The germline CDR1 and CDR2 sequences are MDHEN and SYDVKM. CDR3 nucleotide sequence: TGTGCCAGCAGTTTATGGGACAGGGGCTATGGCTACACCTTC. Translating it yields CASSLWDRGYGYTF.

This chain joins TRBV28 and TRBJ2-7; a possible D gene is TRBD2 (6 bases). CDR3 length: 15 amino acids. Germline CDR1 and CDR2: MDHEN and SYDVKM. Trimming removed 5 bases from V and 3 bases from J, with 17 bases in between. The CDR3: CASSPAGTPLYEQYF. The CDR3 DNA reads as TGTGCCAGCAGTCCCGCGGGGACTCCCCTCTACGAGCAGTACTTC.

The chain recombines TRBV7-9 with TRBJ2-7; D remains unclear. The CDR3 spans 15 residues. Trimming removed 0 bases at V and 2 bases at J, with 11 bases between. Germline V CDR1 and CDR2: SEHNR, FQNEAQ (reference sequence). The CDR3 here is CASSLALGGTYEQYF. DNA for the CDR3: TGTGCCAGCAGCTTAGCGCTGGGCGGTACCTACGAGCAGTACTTC.

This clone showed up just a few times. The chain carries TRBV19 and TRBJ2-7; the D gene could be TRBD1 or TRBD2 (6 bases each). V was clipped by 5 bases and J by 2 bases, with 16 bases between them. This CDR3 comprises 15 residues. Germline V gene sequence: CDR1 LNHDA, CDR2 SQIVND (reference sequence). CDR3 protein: CASSLHAGTTYEQYF. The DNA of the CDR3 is TGTGCCAGTAGTCTCCACGCGGGGACAACCTACGAGCAGTACTTC. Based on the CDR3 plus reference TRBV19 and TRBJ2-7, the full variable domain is DGGITQSPKYLFRKEGQNVTLSCEQNLNHDAMYWYRQDPGQGLRLIYYSQIVNDFQKGDIAEGYSVSREKKESFPLTVTSAQKNPTAFYLCASSLHAGTTYEQYFGPGTRLTVT.

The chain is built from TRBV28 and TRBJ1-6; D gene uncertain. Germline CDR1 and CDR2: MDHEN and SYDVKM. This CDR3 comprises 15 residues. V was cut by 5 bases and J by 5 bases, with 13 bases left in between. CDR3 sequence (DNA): TGTGCCAGCAGTCAAAGCAAGCGGAATAATTCACCCCTCCACTTT. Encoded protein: CASSQSKRNNSPLHF.

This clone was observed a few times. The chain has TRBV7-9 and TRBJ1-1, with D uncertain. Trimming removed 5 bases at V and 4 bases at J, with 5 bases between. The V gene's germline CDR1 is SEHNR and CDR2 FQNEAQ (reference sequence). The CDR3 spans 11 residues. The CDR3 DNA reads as TGTGCCAGCAGCCGAGGCACTGAAGCTTTCTTT. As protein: CASSRGTEAFF.

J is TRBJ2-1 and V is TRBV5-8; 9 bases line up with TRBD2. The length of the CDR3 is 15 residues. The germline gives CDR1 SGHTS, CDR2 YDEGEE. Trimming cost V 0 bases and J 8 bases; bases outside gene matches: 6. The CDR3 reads CASSLGGGGADEQFF. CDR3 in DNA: TGTGCCAGCAGCTTGGGTGGCGGGGGGGCCGATGAGCAGTTCTTC.

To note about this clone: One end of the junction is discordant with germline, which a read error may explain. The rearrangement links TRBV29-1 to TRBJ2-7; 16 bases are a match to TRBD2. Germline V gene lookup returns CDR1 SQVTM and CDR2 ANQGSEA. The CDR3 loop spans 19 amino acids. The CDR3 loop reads CRVARRGTSGGASSYEQYF. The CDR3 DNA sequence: TGCCGCGTCGCCCGCCGGGGGACTAGCGGGGGGGCCAGCTCCTACGAGCAGTACTTC.

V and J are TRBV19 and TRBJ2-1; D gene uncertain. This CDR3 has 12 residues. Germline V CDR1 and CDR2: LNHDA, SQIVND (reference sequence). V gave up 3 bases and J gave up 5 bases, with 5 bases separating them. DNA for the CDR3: TGTGCCAGTAGTATGTCTAACAATGAGCAGTTCTTC. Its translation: CASSMSNNEQFF.

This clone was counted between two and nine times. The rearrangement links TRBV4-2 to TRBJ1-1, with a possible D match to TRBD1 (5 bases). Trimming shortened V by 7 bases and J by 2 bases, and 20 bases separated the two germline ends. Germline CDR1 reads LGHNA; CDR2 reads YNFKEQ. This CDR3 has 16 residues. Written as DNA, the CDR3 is TGTGCCAGCACCCCACAAGGATGGACAACTAACACTGAAGCTTTCTTT. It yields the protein CASTPQGWTTNTEAFF.

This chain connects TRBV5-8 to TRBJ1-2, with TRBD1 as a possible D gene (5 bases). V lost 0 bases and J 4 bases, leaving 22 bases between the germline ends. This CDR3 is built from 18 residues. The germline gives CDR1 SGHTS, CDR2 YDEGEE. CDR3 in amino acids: CASSLDIQRKGLLYGYTF. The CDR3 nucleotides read TGTGCCAGCAGCTTGGATATCCAGAGAAAGGGGCTGCTCTATGGCTACACCTTC.

The CDR3 nucleotides read TGTGCCAGCAGCGGGACAGGGGCGAACACCGGGGAGCTGTTTTTT. Encoded protein: CASSGTGANTGELFF. The chain couples TRBV9 to TRBJ2-2; the match to TRBD1 covers 9 bases. The V gene end was trimmed by 3 bases and the J gene end by 0 bases; junction bases not matched to a gene: 0. The CDR3 contains 15 residues. Germline CDR1 SGDLS, CDR2 YYNGEE.